Listed below are T cell receptor beta chains from one sample, sequenced in a study of CD8+ T cells in alopecia areata. TCRdb's copy holds only in-frame clones and misses some; the assay was immunoSEQ multiplex PCR. There are some 130,000 clones in the sample; around 49% occur only once, and around 20% lies in the top ten. The source was CD8+ T cells sorted from blood, collected at week 0. These receptor sequences come from a human donor with alopecia areata. CDR3s include the opening cysteine and the closing phenylalanine or tryptophan. Fields, in order: V gene, J gene, CDR3 protein.

v_call: TRBV29-1
j_call: TRBJ2-4
cdr3_aa: CSVSWIAKNIQYF

v_call: TRBV13
j_call: TRBJ2-2
cdr3_aa: CASSLEGWQANTGELFF

v_call: TRBV6-6
j_call: TRBJ1-5
cdr3_aa: CASSYSDRGGQPQHF

v_call: TRBV27
j_call: TRBJ2-7
cdr3_aa: CASSLSPGTRGDEQYF

v_call: TRBV4-1
j_call: TRBJ2-7
cdr3_aa: CASSQPGGAYEQYF

v_call: TRBV19
j_call: TRBJ1-1
cdr3_aa: CASSDSTEAFF

v_call: TRBV27
j_call: TRBJ1-5
cdr3_aa: CASSEAYNSNQPQHF

v_call: TRBV25-1
j_call: TRBJ2-5
cdr3_aa: CASSADSSQETQYF

v_call: TRBV9
j_call: TRBJ1-1
cdr3_aa: CASSRQGETEAFF

v_call: TRBV9
j_call: TRBJ2-3
cdr3_aa: CASSVDSDTQYF

v_call: TRBV7-9
j_call: TRBJ2-5
cdr3_aa: CASSLVGDRGRETQYF

v_call: TRBV9
j_call: TRBJ1-2
cdr3_aa: CASSGLRGPLYGYTF

v_call: TRBV6-5
j_call: TRBJ2-3
cdr3_aa: CASSFKDTDTQYF

v_call: TRBV14
j_call: TRBJ2-5
cdr3_aa: CASSQGYTLQETQYF

v_call: TRBV13
j_call: TRBJ1-1
cdr3_aa: CASSLTTSTEAFF

v_call: TRBV30
j_call: TRBJ2-7
cdr3_aa: CAWSEGTLYEQYF

v_call: TRBV13
j_call: TRBJ2-7
cdr3_aa: CASSSGTGGEQYF

v_call: TRBV7-9
j_call: TRBJ2-7
cdr3_aa: CASSFPRSGTGYTYEQYF

v_call: TRBV27
j_call: TRBJ2-2
cdr3_aa: CASRVGTGVTGELFF

v_call: TRBV27
j_call: TRBJ2-5
cdr3_aa: CASSFRQGGETQYF

v_call: TRBV19
j_call: TRBJ2-7
cdr3_aa: CASSTGTSGGTYEQYF

v_call: TRBV29-1
j_call: TRBJ1-2
cdr3_aa: CSVEALGLNYGYTF

v_call: TRBV7-9
j_call: TRBJ2-7
cdr3_aa: CASSLLSGEGYEQYF

v_call: TRBV5-6
j_call: TRBJ2-5
cdr3_aa: CASSLELLQETQYF

v_call: TRBV25-1
j_call: TRBJ2-7
cdr3_aa: CASSEGSSYEQYF

v_call: TRBV7-2
j_call: TRBJ2-7
cdr3_aa: CASSLEFGRDEQYF

v_call: TRBV9
j_call: TRBJ1-1
cdr3_aa: CASSVEGENTEAFF

v_call: TRBV29-1
j_call: TRBJ2-7
cdr3_aa: CSVPVSGGHSYEQYF

v_call: TRBV10-3
j_call: TRBJ2-1
cdr3_aa: CAISESLLEQFF

v_call: TRBV6-6
j_call: TRBJ2-7
cdr3_aa: CASSYSRDRGYEQYF

v_call: TRBV13
j_call: TRBJ2-2
cdr3_aa: CASTARTSGDPNTGELFF

v_call: TRBV29-1
j_call: TRBJ1-2
cdr3_aa: CSVDRAPDYGYTF

v_call: TRBV7-9
j_call: TRBJ2-7
cdr3_aa: CASSFHPGGGLSYEQYF

v_call: TRBV5-1
j_call: TRBJ2-7
cdr3_aa: CASSSGAVEQYF

v_call: TRBV27
j_call: TRBJ2-5
cdr3_aa: CASSSHPGLPQETQYF

v_call: TRBV5-6
j_call: TRBJ2-3
cdr3_aa: CASSLGRSGGSTDTQYF

v_call: TRBV29-1
j_call: TRBJ1-1
cdr3_aa: CSVTRMGEAFF

v_call: TRBV5-6
j_call: TRBJ2-3
cdr3_aa: CASSLGGSTDTQYF

v_call: TRBV7-9
j_call: TRBJ1-6
cdr3_aa: CASSWEGPLHF

v_call: TRBV30
j_call: TRBJ2-1
cdr3_aa: CAWAYRGNEQFF

v_call: TRBV4-1
j_call: TRBJ1-4
cdr3_aa: CASSQSGTVNEKLFF

v_call: TRBV13
j_call: TRBJ2-1
cdr3_aa: CASSSPAGLGQFF

v_call: TRBV7-7
j_call: TRBJ2-5
cdr3_aa: CASTLNSATQETQYF

v_call: TRBV7-9
j_call: TRBJ1-1
cdr3_aa: CASSSDRITEAFF

v_call: TRBV25-1
j_call: TRBJ1-5
cdr3_aa: CASSALPDGLGQPQHF

v_call: TRBV29-1
j_call: TRBJ2-7
cdr3_aa: CSVEDREGGSLSEQYF

v_call: TRBV4-1
j_call: TRBJ1-1
cdr3_aa: CASSQLRGATEAFF

v_call: TRBV27
j_call: TRBJ1-1
cdr3_aa: CASSLGTGTEAFF

v_call: TRBV30
j_call: TRBJ2-2
cdr3_aa: CAWTPTGELFF

v_call: TRBV30
j_call: TRBJ1-3
cdr3_aa: CAWSEQPGNTIYF

v_call: TRBV5-4
j_call: TRBJ2-7
cdr3_aa: CASSFTGSYEQYF

v_call: TRBV2
j_call: TRBJ2-1
cdr3_aa: CASSVNEQFF

v_call: TRBV7-2
j_call: TRBJ2-7
cdr3_aa: CASSLGTHHSEQYF

v_call: TRBV6-5
j_call: TRBJ2-7
cdr3_aa: CASGRGLFFYEQYF

v_call: TRBV6-5
j_call: TRBJ2-7
cdr3_aa: CASEDQETYEQYF